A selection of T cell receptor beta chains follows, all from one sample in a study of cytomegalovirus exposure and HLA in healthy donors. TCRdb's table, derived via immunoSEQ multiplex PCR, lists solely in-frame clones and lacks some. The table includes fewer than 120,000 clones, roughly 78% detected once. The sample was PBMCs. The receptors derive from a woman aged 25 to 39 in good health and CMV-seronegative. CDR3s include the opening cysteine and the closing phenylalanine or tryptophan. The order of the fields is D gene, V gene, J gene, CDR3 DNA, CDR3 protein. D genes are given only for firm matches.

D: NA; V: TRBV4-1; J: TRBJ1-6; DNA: TGCGCCAGCTCAAACCTTGCCCCCATCGCAGCGGGTGCCCCGAATTCACCCCTCCACTTT; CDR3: CASSNLAPIAAGAPNSPLHF
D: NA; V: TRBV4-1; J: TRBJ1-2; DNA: TGCGCCAGCAGCCAAGCTCTCTCGGACAGCGACTATGGCTACACCTTC; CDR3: CASSQALSDSDYGYTF
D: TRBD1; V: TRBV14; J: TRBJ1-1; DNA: TGTGCCAGCAGCCAGGGGGGACAGGGGTACGCTGAAGCTTTCTTT; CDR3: CASSQGGQGYAEAFF
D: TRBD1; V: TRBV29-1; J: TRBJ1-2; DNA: TGCAGCGTTGTTGGACAGGGCCAGTATGGCTACACCTTC; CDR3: CSVVGQGQYGYTF
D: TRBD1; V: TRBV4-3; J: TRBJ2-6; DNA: TGCGCCAGCAGCCAAGTCGCAGCCGGGACAGGGGGCGCTGGGGCCAACGTCCTGACTTTC; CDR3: CASSQVAAGTGGAGANVLTF
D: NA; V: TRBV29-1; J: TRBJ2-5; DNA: TGCAGCGCTCTGGACAGTCCCTTCCAAGAGACCCAGTACTTC; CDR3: CSALDSPFQETQYF
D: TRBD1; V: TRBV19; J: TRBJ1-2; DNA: TGTGCCAGTAGGGGACAGGAACAGTACTCTTATGGCTACACCTTC; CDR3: CASRGQEQYSYGYTF
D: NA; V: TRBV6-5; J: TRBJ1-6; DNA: TGTGCCAGCAGCCAGGAGGGTCGGGATTCACCCCTCCACTTT; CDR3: CASSQEGRDSPLHF
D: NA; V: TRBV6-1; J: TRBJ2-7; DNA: TGTGCCAGCATCGACGGGCTAGCGTTGTCCTACGAGCAGTACTTC; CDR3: CASIDGLALSYEQYF
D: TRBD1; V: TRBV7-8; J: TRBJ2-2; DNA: TGTGCCAGCAGCCAGAGACAGGGGAGTTTCGGGGAGCTGTTTTTT; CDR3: CASSQRQGSFGELFF
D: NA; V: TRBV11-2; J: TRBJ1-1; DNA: TGTGCCAGCAGCTTAGGCAGGAACACTGAAGCTTTCTTT; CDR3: CASSLGRNTEAFF
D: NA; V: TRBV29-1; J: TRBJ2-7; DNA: TGCAGCGTTGAAATAGGGGCAAGGGGGCAGTACTTC; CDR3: CSVEIGARGQYF
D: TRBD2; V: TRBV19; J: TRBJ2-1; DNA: TGTGCCAGTAATAATAATCGCGGGAGCCGTCACAATGAGCAGTTCTTC; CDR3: CASNNNRGSRHNEQFF